This TCR beta chain was observed in a study of neurological immune-mediated disorders. Findings and caveats of the study: HTLV-1-associated myelopathy had the most TCR clonal expansion, and multiple sclerosis had the least, less than healthy controls. Across subjects, no CDR3 amino acid sequence appeared in expanded clones of more than one subject, a finding that suggested private repertoires in all groups.

For the unsorted libraries, 2 million PBMCs stored at -80 C served as input. The V end was cut by 0 bases, the J end by 1 base, with 4 bases between. The V gene's germline CDR1 is SGHRS and CDR2 YFSETQ. The CDR3 sequence is 14 residues long. This clonotype was seen at least ten times. No antigen is known for it. TCRdb reprocessed the 5' RACE reads via MiXCR and lists one record per CDR3 protein. This sample yields about 84,000 distinct CDR3 sequences, of which 10% are seen a single time; 1.8% belongs to the top ten. The sequenced sample was PBMCs. The source of this sequence is a man aged 40-49 years in good health. This sequence joins TRBV5-1 and TRBJ2-2; D ambiguous. The CDR3 region is CASSLDQNTGELFF. The DNA of the CDR3 is TGCGCCAGCAGCTTGGACCAGAACACCGGGGAGCTGTTTTTT.